One sample yielded the 10 T cell receptor beta chains listed below, sequenced in a study of blood T cell repertoires in COVID-19. Profiling relied on immunoSEQ multiplex PCR, and the TCRdb table lists in-frame clones only, not all of them. The data show approximately 70,000 clones, with about nine tenths seen just once and approximately 6.7% held by the top ten. What was sequenced was peripheral blood. The receptors were gathered from an elderly woman with active COVID-19.

This chain joins TRBV1 and TRBJ2-2; TRBD2, the D gene given by the table, was not confirmed from the DNA. TRBV1 is given as a pseudogene. The CDR3 runs 17 residues. The CDR3 region is CTSSQEESGRNTGELFF. The CDR3 nucleotides are TGCACCAGCAGCCAAGAAGAAAGCGGGAGGAACACCGGGGAGCTGTTTTTT.

CDR3 in amino acids: CASSEGGDTQYF. DNA for the CDR3: TGTGCCAGCAGTGAAGGAGGAGATACGCAGTATTTT. The V call is TRBV6-1, the J call TRBJ2-3; D uncertain. V shed 1 base and J shed 5 bases, with 4 bases lying between them. CDR1 MNHNS and CDR2 SASEGT come from the germline V gene. CDR3 length: 12 amino acids.

The rearrangement links TRBV6-6 to TRBJ1-1, with unresolved D. The length of the CDR3 is 12 residues. V lost 0 bases and J 8 bases, leaving 7 bases between the germline ends. The V gene's germline CDR1 is MNHNY and CDR2 SVGAGI (reference sequence). CDR3 bases: TGTGCCAGCAGTTACTCGAGCGGAGAAGCTTTCTTT. Translating it yields CASSYSSGEAFF.

This chain connects TRBV7-9 to TRBJ2-3; D uncertain. Looked up from germline, CDR1 is SEHNR and CDR2 is FQNEAQ (reference sequence). Trimming shortened V by 6 bases and J by 0 bases, and 7 bases separated the two germline ends. The CDR3 consists of 13 residues. DNA for the CDR3: TGTGCCAGCAGACTACTAAGCACAGATACGCAGTATTTT. This sequence encodes CASRLLSTDTQYF.

The genes are TRBV7-2 and TRBJ2-1; 12 bases fit TRBD2. V shed 8 bases and J 0 bases; nucleotides not matched to a gene: 2. Germline CDR1 SGHTA, CDR2 FQGNSA. CDR3 length: 15 residues. CDR3 loop: CASGLAGPSYNEQFF. The CDR3 DNA reads TGTGCCAGCGGACTAGCGGGACCCTCCTACAATGAGCAGTTCTTC. The variable domain in full, completed from reference TRBV7-2 and TRBJ2-1, reads GAGVSQSPSNKVTEKGKDVELRCDPISGHTALYWYRQSLGQGLEFLIYFQGNSAPDKSGLPSDRFSAERTGGSVSTLTIQRTQQEDSAVYLCASGLAGPSYNEQFFGPGTRLTVL.

V gene TRBV6-6 combines with J gene TRBJ1-6; 7 bases fit TRBD1. Germline lookup yields CDR1 MNHNY and CDR2 SVGAGI (reference sequence). The CDR3 runs to 15 residues. J lost 4 bases, V lost 6 bases, and 6 bases had no gene match. The CDR3 reads CASRAEGQYNSPLHF. DNA of the CDR3: TGTGCCAGCAGAGCTGAGGGACAGTATAATTCACCCCTCCACTTT.

The rearrangement uses TRBV19 and TRBJ1-2, with 8 nucleotides matching TRBD1. With 7 bases clipped from V and 7 bases from J, the junction kept 8 bases outside the gene matches. The CDR3 is made up of 13 amino acids. In germline, CDR1 is LNHDA, CDR2 SQIVND (reference sequence). CDR3 sequence: CASTPDRDRGYTF. CDR3 DNA sequence: TGTGCCAGTACCCCGGACAGGGATCGTGGCTACACCTTC.

This clone has only a few counts. The genes are TRBV2 and TRBJ1-2; the match to TRBD1 covers 7 bases. Germline-derived CDR1 and CDR2 are SNHLY and FYNNEI. CDR3 size: 13 residues. The V segment lost 8 bases and the J segment 4 bases; nucleotides outside the gene matches: 7. CDR3 loop: CASQRDSSYGYTF. The CDR3 region has the DNA TGTGCCAGCCAGAGGGACAGCTCCTATGGCTACACCTTC.

The chain recombines TRBV7-6 with TRBJ2-7; TRBD2 is a possible D gene (7 bases). CDR1 is SGHVS, CDR2 FNYEAQ, per germline. The ends were cut back, 5 bases at V and 0 bases at J, with 17 bases in the middle. This CDR3 region has 16 residues. The CDR3 bases are TGTGCCAGCAGCCGAACGGGGGGCCTAAGCTCCTACGAGCAGTACTTC. Residues: CASSRTGGLSSYEQYF.

This chain links TRBV6-5 with TRBJ2-7, with 10 nucleotides matching TRBD2. This CDR3 region has 13 residues. Germline CDR1 is MNHEY and CDR2 is SVGAGI. The J segment lost 4 bases and the V segment lost 5 bases, leaving 2 bases of the junction unmatched. CDR3 residues: CASSRTSGYEQYF. The CDR3 nucleotides are TGTGCCAGCAGTAGGACTAGCGGTTACGAGCAGTACTTC.